This T cell receptor beta chain appears in the sequencing data of a study of control samples from healthy donors and cancer patients. Germline V lookup: CDR1 SGDLS, CDR2 YYNGEE. V lost 1 base to trimming and J lost 2 bases, with 16 bases between them. The CDR3 extends over 16 amino acids. Clones were read by immunoSEQ multiplex PCR, and TCRdb kept only the in-frame ones, dropping some. The sample holds about 44,000 clones, approximately 87% seen once. Sequencing was carried out using PBMCs. The clonotype was recovered from a woman in her sixties or seventies with lung cancer. This chain joins TRBV9 and TRBJ2-7; no firm D call. This chain's CDR3 is CASSVSYSSLAYEQYF. The CDR3 DNA follows: TGTGCCAGCAGCGTAAGTTATTCCAGCTTAGCCTACGAGCAGTACTTC.